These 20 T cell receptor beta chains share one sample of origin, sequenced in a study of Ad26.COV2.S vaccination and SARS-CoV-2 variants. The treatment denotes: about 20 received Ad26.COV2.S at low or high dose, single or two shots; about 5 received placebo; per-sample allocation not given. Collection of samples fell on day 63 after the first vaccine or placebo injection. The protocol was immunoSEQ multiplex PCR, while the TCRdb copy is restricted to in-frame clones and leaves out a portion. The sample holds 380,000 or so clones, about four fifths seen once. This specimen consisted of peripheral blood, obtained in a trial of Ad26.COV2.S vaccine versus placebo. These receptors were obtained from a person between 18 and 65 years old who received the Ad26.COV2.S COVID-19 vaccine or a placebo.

CDR3 in DNA: TGCGCCAGCAGCCCTGGGGGGCGGGGGAGCTCCTACAATGAGCAGTTCTTC. Residues: CASSPGGRGSSYNEQFF. V usage is TRBV4-1 and J usage is TRBJ2-1; D perhaps matches TRBD2 (7 bases). CDR1 is MGHRA and CDR2 is YSYEKL in the germline V gene. V was clipped by 4 bases and J by 0 bases, with 16 bases between them. This CDR3 has 17 residues.

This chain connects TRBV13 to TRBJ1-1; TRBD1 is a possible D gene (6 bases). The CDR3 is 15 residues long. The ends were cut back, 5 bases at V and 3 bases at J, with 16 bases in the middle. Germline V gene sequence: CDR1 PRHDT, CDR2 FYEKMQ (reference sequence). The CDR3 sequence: CASSAPFPGDTEAFF. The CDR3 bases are TGTGCCAGCAGCGCCCCCTTTCCAGGGGACACTGAAGCTTTCTTT.

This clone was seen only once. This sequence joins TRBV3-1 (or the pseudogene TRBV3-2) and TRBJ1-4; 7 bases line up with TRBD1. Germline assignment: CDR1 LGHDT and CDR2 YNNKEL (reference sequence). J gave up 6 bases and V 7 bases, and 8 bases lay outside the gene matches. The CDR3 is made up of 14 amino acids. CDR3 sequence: CASTEGDSHEKLFF. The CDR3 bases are TGTGCCAGCACCGAAGGGGACAGCCATGAAAAACTGTTTTTT.

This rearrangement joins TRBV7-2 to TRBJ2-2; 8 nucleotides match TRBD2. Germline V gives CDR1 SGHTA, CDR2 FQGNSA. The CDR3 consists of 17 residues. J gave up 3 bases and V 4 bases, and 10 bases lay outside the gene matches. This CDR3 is CASSSGWGAGDTGELFF. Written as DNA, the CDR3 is TGTGCCAGCAGCTCCGGGTGGGGAGCGGGGGACACCGGGGAGCTGTTTTTT.

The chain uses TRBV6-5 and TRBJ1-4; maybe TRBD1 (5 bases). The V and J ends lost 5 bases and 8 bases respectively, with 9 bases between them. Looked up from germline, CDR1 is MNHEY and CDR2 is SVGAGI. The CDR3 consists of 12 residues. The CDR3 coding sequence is TGTGCCAGCAGTCTAGAGGGGGAAAAACTGTTTTTT. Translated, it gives CASSLEGEKLFF.

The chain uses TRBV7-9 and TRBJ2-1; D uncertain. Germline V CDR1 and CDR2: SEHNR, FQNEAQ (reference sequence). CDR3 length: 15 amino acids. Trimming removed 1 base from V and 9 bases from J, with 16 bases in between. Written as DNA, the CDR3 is TGTGCCAGCAGCTTAGGGATCCCCCAATATAGTGAGCAGTTCTTC. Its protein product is CASSLGIPQYSEQFF.

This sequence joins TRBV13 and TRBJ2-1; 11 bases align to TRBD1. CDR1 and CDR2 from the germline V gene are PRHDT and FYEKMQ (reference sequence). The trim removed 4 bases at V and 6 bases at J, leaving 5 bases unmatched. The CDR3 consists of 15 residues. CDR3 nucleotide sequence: TGTGCCAGCAGCTCCCGGGACAGGGGGGGCAATGAGCAGTTCTTC. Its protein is CASSSRDRGGNEQFF. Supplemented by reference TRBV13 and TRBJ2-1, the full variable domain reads AAGVIQSPRHLIKEKRETATLKCYPIPRHDTVYWYQQGPGQDPQFLISFYEKMQSDKGSIPDRFSAQQFSDYHSELNMSSLELGDSALYFCASSSRDRGGNEQFFGPGTRLTVL.

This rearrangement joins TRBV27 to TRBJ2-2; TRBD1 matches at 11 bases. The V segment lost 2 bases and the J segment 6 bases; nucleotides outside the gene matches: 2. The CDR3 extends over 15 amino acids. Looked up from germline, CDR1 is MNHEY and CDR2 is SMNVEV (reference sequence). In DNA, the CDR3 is TGTGCCAGCAGTTTAGGGACAGGGGGATCCGGGGAGCTGTTTTTT. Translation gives CASSLGTGGSGELFF.

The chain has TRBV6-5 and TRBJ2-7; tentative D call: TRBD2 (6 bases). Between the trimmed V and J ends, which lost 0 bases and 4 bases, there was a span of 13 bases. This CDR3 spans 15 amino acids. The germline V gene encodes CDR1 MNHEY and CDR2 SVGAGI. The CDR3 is CASSYSSLAPYEQYF. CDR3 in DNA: TGTGCCAGCAGTTACTCTTCCCTAGCGCCGTACGAGCAGTACTTC.

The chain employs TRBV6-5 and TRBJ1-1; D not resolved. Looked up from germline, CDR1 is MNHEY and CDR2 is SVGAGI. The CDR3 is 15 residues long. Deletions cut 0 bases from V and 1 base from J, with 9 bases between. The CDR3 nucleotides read TGTGCCAGCAGTTACTCGCGGGGAGGGAACACTGAAGCTTTCTTT. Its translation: CASSYSRGGNTEAFF.

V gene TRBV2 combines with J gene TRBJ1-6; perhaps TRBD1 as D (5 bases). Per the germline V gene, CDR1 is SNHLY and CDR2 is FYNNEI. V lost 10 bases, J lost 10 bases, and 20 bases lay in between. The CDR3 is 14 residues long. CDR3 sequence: CATLRDSESSPLHF. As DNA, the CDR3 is TGTGCCACCCTTCGGGACTCCGAATCATCACCCCTCCACTTT.

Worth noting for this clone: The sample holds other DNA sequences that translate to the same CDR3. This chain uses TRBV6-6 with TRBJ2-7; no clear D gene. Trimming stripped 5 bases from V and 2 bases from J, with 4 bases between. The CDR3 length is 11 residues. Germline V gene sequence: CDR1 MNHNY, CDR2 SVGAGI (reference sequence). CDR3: CASSRTYEQYF. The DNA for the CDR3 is TGTGCCAGCAGTAGGACCTACGAGCAGTACTTC.

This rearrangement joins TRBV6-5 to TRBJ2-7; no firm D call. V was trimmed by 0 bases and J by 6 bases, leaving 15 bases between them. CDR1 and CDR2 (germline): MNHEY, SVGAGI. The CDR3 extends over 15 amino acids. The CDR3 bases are TGTGCCAGCAGTTACTCGGAGTTGCCGGACCCCGAGCAGTACTTC. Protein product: CASSYSELPDPEQYF.

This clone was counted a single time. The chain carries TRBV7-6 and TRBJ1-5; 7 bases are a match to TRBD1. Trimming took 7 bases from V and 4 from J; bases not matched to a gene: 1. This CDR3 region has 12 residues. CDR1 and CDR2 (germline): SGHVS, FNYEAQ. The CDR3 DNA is TGTGCCAGCAAACAGGGGAATCAGCCCCAGCATTTT. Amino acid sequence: CASKQGNQPQHF.

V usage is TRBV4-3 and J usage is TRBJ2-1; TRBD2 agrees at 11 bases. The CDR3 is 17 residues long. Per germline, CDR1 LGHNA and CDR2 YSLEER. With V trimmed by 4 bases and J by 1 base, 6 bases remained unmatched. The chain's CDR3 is CASSPHSSGGSYNEQFF. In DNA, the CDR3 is TGCGCCAGCAGCCCACACTCTAGCGGGGGGTCCTACAATGAGCAGTTCTTC.

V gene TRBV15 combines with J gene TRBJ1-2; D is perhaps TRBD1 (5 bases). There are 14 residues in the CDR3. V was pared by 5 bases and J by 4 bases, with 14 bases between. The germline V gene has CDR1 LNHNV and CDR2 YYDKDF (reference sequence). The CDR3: CATSEPGETYGYTF. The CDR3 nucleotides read TGTGCCACCAGCGAACCGGGGGAAACCTATGGCTACACCTTC.

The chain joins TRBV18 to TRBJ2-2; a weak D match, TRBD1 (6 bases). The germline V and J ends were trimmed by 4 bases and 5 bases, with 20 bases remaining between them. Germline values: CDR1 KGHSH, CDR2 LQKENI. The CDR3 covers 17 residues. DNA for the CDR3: TGTGCCAGCTCACTTTCCGGACAGACCCACAGGACCGGGGAGCTGTTTTTT. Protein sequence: CASSLSGQTHRTGELFF.

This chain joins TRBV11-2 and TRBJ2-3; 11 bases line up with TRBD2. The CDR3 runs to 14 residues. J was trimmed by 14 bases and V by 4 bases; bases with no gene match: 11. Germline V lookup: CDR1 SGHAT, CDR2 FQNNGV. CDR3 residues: CASSSLKSSGRRYF. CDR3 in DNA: TGTGCCAGCAGCTCCCTCAAGTCTAGCGGGAGGAGGTATTTT. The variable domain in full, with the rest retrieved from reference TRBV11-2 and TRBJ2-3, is EAGVAQSPRYKIIEKRQSVAFWCNPISGHATLYWYQQILGQGPKLLIQFQNNGVVDDSQLPKDRFSAERLKGVDSTLKIQPAKLEDSAVYLCASSSLKSSGRRYFGPGTRLTVL.

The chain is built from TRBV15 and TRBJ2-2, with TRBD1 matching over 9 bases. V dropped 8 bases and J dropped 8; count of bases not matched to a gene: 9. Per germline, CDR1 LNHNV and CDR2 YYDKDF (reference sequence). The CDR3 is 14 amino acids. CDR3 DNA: TGTGCCACCCGGACAGGGGTTAGATGGGGGGAGCTGTTTTTT. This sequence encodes CATRTGVRWGELFF.

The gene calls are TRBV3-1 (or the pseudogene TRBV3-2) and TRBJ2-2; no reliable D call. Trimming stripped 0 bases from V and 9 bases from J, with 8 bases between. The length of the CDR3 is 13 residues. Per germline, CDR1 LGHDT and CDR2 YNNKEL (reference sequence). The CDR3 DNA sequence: TGTGCCAGCAGCCAAGATTGGTACCGGGAGCTGTTTTTT. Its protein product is CASSQDWYRELFF.